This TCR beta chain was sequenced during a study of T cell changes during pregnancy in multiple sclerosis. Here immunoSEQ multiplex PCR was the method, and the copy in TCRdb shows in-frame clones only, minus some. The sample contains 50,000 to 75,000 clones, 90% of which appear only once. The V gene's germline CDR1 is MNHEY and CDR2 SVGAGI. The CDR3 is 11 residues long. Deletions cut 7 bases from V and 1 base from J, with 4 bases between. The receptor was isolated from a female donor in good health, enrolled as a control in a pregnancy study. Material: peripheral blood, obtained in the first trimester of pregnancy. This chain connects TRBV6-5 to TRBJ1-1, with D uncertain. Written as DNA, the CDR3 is TGTGCCAGCACGAGGAACACTGAAGCTTTCTTT. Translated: CASTRNTEAFF.